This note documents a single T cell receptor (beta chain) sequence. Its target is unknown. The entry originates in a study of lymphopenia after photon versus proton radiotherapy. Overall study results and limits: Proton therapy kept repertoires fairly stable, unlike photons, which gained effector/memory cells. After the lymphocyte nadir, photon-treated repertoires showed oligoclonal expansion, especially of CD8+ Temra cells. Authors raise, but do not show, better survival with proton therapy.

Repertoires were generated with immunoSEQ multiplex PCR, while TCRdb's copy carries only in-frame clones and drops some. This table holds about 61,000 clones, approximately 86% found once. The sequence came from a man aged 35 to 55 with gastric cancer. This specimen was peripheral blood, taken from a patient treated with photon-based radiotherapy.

CDR3 bases: TGTGCCAGCAGCTGGGGGACAGGGGGGAATCAGCCCCAGCATTTT. Its translation is CASSWGTGGNQPQHF. The rearrangement links TRBV7-9 to TRBJ1-5; TRBD1 agrees at 11 bases. The CDR3 totals 15 residues. V gave up 4 bases and J gave up 4 bases; unmatched junction bases: 3. Germline V lookup: CDR1 SEHNR, CDR2 FQNEAQ (reference sequence).